The 16 T cell receptor beta chains listed next were all sequenced from one sample in a study of high-grade serous ovarian cancer treatment subgroups. Sequenced by immunoSEQ multiplex PCR; TCRdb stores in-frame clones only, minus some. Of about 12,000 clones in the sample, about nine tenths were seen once. Tumor samples were obtained before definitive surgery or chemotherapy. Sequencing used tumor tissue. The origin of the receptors is a human donor with high-grade serous ovarian cancer.

The rearrangement uses TRBV9 and TRBJ1-2; TRBD1 is a possible D gene (5 bases). Germline assignment: CDR1 SGDLS and CDR2 YYNGEE. Trimming removed 3 bases from V and 4 bases from J, with 13 bases in between. The CDR3 runs to 14 residues. The CDR3 protein is CASSARDGLYGYTF. CDR3 coding DNA: TGTGCCAGCAGCGCCCGGGACGGGCTCTATGGCTACACCTTC. The complete variable domain, with remaining parts taken from reference TRBV9 and TRBJ1-2, reads DSGVTQTPKHLITATGQRVTLRCSPRSGDLSVYWYQQSLDQGLQFLIQYYNGEERAKGNILERFSAQQFPDLHSELNLSSLELGDSALYFCASSARDGLYGYTFGSGTRLTVV.

The chain combines TRBV19 with TRBJ2-5; 9 nucleotides agree with TRBD1. The CDR3 is 14 residues long. Germline CDR1 and CDR2: LNHDA and SQIVND (reference sequence). The trim removed 6 bases at V and 5 bases at J, leaving 7 bases unmatched. DNA of the CDR3: TGTGCCAGTAGCCACAGGGGGCAGAGTGAGACCCAGTACTTC. It translates to CASSHRGQSETQYF.

The count of this clone is one. The chain recombines TRBV7-6 with TRBJ1-3; no reliable D call. V gave up 5 bases and J gave up 1 base, with 12 bases separating them. CDR3 size: 15 residues. The germline gives CDR1 SGHVS, CDR2 FNYEAQ. The CDR3 DNA reads TGTGCCAGCAGCCCCCGAAAGGATTCTGGAAACACCATATATTTT. Amino acids: CASSPRKDSGNTIYF.

This rearrangement joins TRBV5-6 to TRBJ1-2, with 10 positions matching TRBD1. Trimming cost V 3 bases and J 8 bases; bases outside gene matches: 7. Germline CDR1 is SGHDT and CDR2 is YYEEEE. There are 14 residues in the CDR3. CDR3 region: CASSWGTGVGGYTF. The CDR3, as DNA: TGTGCCAGCAGCTGGGGGACAGGGGTTGGGGGCTACACCTTC.

V gene TRBV28 combines with J gene TRBJ1-2; TRBD1 might be the D (5 bases). V shed 5 bases and J shed 7 bases, with 17 bases lying between them. Germline V lookup: CDR1 MDHEN, CDR2 SYDVKM. The CDR3 spans 14 residues. CDR3 coding DNA: TGTGCCAGCAGTCGGGACGCCGGGCGTCGTGGCTACACCTTC. As protein: CASSRDAGRRGYTF.

This clone came up a few times. CDR3 bases: TGCGCCAGCAGCTTGGGAGGGGGATCACCCCTCCACTTT. Amino acids: CASSLGGGSPLHF. V and J are TRBV5-1 and TRBJ1-6; D may be TRBD1 (6 bases). Germline CDR1 and CDR2: SGHRS and YFSETQ. The CDR3 runs 13 residues. Trimming left V 0 bases short and J 10 bases short, with 8 bases between. The entire variable domain, with the rest obtained from reference TRBV5-1 and TRBJ1-6, is as follows: KAGVTQTPRYLIKTRGQQVTLSCSPISGHRSVSWYQQTPGQGLQFLFEYFSETQRNKGNFPGRFSGRQFSNSRSEMNVSTLELGDSALYLCASSLGGGSPLHFGNGTRLTVT.

V gene TRBV5-1 combines with J gene TRBJ1-1; 12 bases agree with TRBD1. The J segment lost 4 bases and the V segment lost 4 bases, leaving 5 bases of the junction unmatched. Germline CDR1 and CDR2: SGHRS and YFSETQ. CDR3 length: 15 amino acids. The CDR3 loop reads CASSRGQGAITEAFF. CDR3 coding DNA: TGCGCCAGCAGCAGGGGACAGGGGGCGATCACTGAAGCTTTCTTT.

V is TRBV19 and J is TRBJ1-6; 8 positions agree with TRBD1. The germline V gene has CDR1 LNHDA and CDR2 SQIVND (reference sequence). V gave up 3 bases and J gave up 10 bases; unmatched junction bases: 5. The CDR3 is 14 amino acids. The CDR3, as DNA: TGTGCCAGTAGTATGGACAGGGTAGCCTCACCCCTCCACTTT. Protein sequence: CASSMDRVASPLHF.

The rearrangement joins TRBV19 to TRBJ2-6; D may be TRBD2 (5 bases). Germline V gives CDR1 LNHDA, CDR2 SQIVND (reference sequence). The V gene lost 1 base and the J gene lost 2 bases, with 9 bases spanning the gap. CDR3 length equals 16 residues. The CDR3 spells CASSIASGTGANVLTF. As DNA, the CDR3 is TGTGCCAGTAGTATAGCATCCGGGACTGGGGCCAACGTCCTGACTTTC.

This clone was seen just once. The chain carries TRBV4-3 and TRBJ1-2, with 7 bases aligning to TRBD1. The V gene end was trimmed by 3 bases and the J gene end by 8 bases; junction bases not matched to a gene: 9. The length of the CDR3 is 14 residues. Germline CDR1 LGHNA, CDR2 YSLEER. The CDR3 DNA follows: TGCGCCAGCAGCCACCGGACAGGCCCTAGGGGCTACACCTTC. Translation gives CASSHRTGPRGYTF.

This rearrangement joins TRBV28 to TRBJ2-4, with unresolved D. Between the trimmed V and J ends, which lost 8 bases and 0 bases, there was a span of 5 bases. This CDR3 region has 12 residues. Looked up from germline, CDR1 is MDHEN and CDR2 is SYDVKM. The chain's CDR3 is CASALAKNIQYF. The CDR3, as DNA: TGTGCCAGCGCCCTAGCCAAAAACATTCAGTACTTC.

This chain joins TRBV20-1 and TRBJ1-2; D gene unclear. With 4 bases removed from V and 3 bases from J, the gap between germline ends came to 6 bases. This CDR3 is built from 11 residues. Germline loops: CDR1 DFQATT, CDR2 SNEGSKA (reference sequence). CDR3 residues: CSATNDYGYTF. The CDR3 DNA reads TGCAGTGCTACAAATGACTATGGCTACACCTTC.

The rearrangement uses TRBV6-5 and TRBJ1-1; tentatively, D is TRBD1 (5 bases). CDR1 is MNHEY, CDR2 SVGAGI, per germline. This CDR3 contains 14 residues. Trimming shortened V by 6 bases and J by 0 bases, and 11 bases separated the two germline ends. The CDR3 coding sequence is TGTGCCAGCAGCCTCAGACAGCTGAACACTGAAGCTTTCTTT. Translation: CASSLRQLNTEAFF.

In nucleotides, the CDR3 is TGTGCCAGCAGAACAGAGGGCCTCGTGAGGGGGCAGGGTCAAGAGACCCAGTACTTC. Protein sequence: CASRTEGLVRGQGQETQYF. The V and J genes are TRBV27 and TRBJ2-5, with 7 bases lining up with TRBD1. V gave up 6 bases and J gave up 2 bases; unmatched junction bases: 21. This CDR3 is 19 amino acids long. CDR1 MNHEY and CDR2 SMNVEV come from the germline V gene (reference sequence).

This sequence joins TRBV2 and TRBJ1-1, with 7 bases matching TRBD1. Per the germline V gene, CDR1 is SNHLY and CDR2 is FYNNEI. With V trimmed by 7 bases and J by 4 bases, 9 bases remained unmatched. This CDR3 has 14 amino acids. The CDR3 protein is CASNRQGKLTEAFF. In nucleotides, the CDR3 is TGTGCCAGCAATAGACAGGGCAAACTCACTGAAGCTTTCTTT.

The rearrangement uses TRBV2 and TRBJ2-1; D is ambiguous. The CDR3 length is 13 residues. Trimming pared 7 bases from V and 5 bases from J, leaving 12 bases between. Germline V lookup: CDR1 SNHLY, CDR2 FYNNEI. CDR3 in DNA: TGTGCCAGCACGGCGCAGGCGGACAATGAGCAGTTCTTC. It specifies CASTAQADNEQFF.